This T cell receptor beta chain was obtained from a study of T cell repertoires in cytomegalovirus infection. Study summary: Recently identified HLA-C-restricted and well-studied HLA-B-restricted CMV epitopes were used. Public TCR beta signature analysis indicated the presence of both CMV infection and matching HLA type. Study-wide results and caveats: Dominating the ex vivo response were TCR beta clonotypes that were CMV-specific and HLA-C-restricted. The cumulative frequency of public TCR beta families identified carriers of CMV plus the relevant HLA.

Each CDR3 protein gets one entry after TCRdb re-called the reads with MiXCR. The repertoire holds 450,000 to 600,000 distinct CDR3 sequences, with roughly 43% as singletons. The CDR3 sequence is 15 residues long. V was cut by 3 bases and J by 1 base, with 12 bases left in between. Germline CDR1 reads SGHTA; CDR2 reads FQGNSA. About this clonotype itself: Its target is not known.

The input for sequencing was cultured PBMCs, taken from culture after CMV antigen stimulation. The clonotype was recovered from a human donor in good health (CMV status not recorded). Some clones in this sample may be carry-over from other donors' samples. This chain uses TRBV7-2 with TRBJ1-1; D may be TRBD1 (5 bases). The CDR3 spells CASSFRPGQNTEAFF. As DNA, the CDR3 is TGTGCCAGCAGCTTTAGACCCGGACAGAACACTGAAGCTTTCTTT.